This T cell receptor beta chain was identified in a study of regulatory T cells in long-lasting Graves disease. Time point indicated: persistent/refractory GD, antithyroid drugs over 5 years with positive TRAb. Extracted RNA from PBMCs served as the source of the TCR library. Building the TCR beta libraries relied on iRepertoire HTBI primers, and CDR3 regions underwent Arm-PCR. TCRdb passed the multiplex PCR reads through MiXCR, listing each CDR3 protein once. The profile shows some 430,000 distinct CDR3 sequences, around a fifth of them singletons. Germline V gene data show CDR1 as MDHEN and CDR2 as SYDVKM. The germline V and J ends were trimmed by 7 bases and 4 bases, with 10 bases remaining between them. This CDR3 spans 12 amino acids.

This sequence was found in a female donor with Graves disease. V gene TRBV28 combines with J gene TRBJ1-2; D is possibly TRBD1 (5 bases). The source material was peripheral blood mononuclear cells (PBMCs), sampled when the disease was refractory, from a patient treated with antithyroid drugs. The CDR3 sequence: CASTRTFYGYTF. DNA for the CDR3: TGTGCCAGCACGCGGACATTCTATGGCTACACCTTC.